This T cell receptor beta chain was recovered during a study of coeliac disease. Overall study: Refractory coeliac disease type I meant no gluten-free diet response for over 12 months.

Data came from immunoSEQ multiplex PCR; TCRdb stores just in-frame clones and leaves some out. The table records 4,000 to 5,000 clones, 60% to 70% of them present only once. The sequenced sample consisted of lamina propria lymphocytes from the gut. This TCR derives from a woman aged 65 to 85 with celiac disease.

The CDR3 sequence: CASKSGGDFGEQFF. The CDR3 nucleotides are TGTGCCAGCAAAAGTGGCGGGGACTTTGGTGAGCAGTTCTTC. The chain links TRBV6-4 to TRBJ2-1, with TRBD2 as a possible D gene (6 bases). V shed 7 bases and J shed 9 bases, with 19 bases lying between them. Germline CDR1 reads MRHNA; CDR2 reads SNTAGT. The CDR3 is 14 residues long.